The next 10 T cell receptor beta chains were all read from a single sample in a study of blood T cell repertoires in COVID-19. The repertoire was sequenced with immunoSEQ multiplex PCR; TCRdb's copy has only in-frame clones and lacks some. The sample comprises roughly 14,000 clones, 80% to 90% of which are singletons, and roughly 15% rests with the top ten. Specimen: peripheral blood. These receptors all stem from a middle-aged man with active COVID-19.

J is TRBJ1-6 and V is TRBV7-6, with D possibly matching TRBD1 (6 bases). CDR1 is SGHVS and CDR2 is FNYEAQ in the germline V gene. This CDR3 has 15 amino acids. V lost 6 bases, J lost 10 bases, and 19 bases lay in between. In DNA form, the CDR3 reads TGTGCCAGCAGTCAGATGACAGGTCAGGGATCACCCCTCCACTTT. This codes for CASSQMTGQGSPLHF.

V usage is TRBV10-3 and J usage is TRBJ2-3, with D possibly matching TRBD2 (6 bases). Trimming cost V 2 bases and J 0 bases, with 15 bases left between them. In germline, CDR1 is ENHRY, CDR2 SYGVKD. The CDR3 totals 17 residues. CDR3 protein: CAISEPSRGISTDTQYF. The CDR3 DNA reads TGTGCCATCAGTGAGCCGAGCCGGGGGATTAGCACAGATACGCAGTATTTT.

This chain connects TRBV30 to TRBJ1-2; no reliable D call. CDR1 and CDR2 from the germline V gene are GTSNPN and SVGIG (reference sequence). This CDR3 is 14 amino acids long. V dropped 0 bases and J dropped 4 bases, with 12 bases sitting between them. Here the CDR3 reads CAWSVSSAGYGYTF. CDR3 nucleotides: TGTGCCTGGAGTGTATCGTCTGCCGGCTATGGCTACACCTTC.

The gene calls are TRBV15 and TRBJ2-4, with D possibly TRBD2 on 7 matching bases. The CDR3 runs to 17 residues. With 5 bases removed from V and 3 bases from J, the gap between germline ends came to 20 bases. The germline V gene has CDR1 LNHNV and CDR2 YYDKDF (reference sequence). In DNA form, the CDR3 reads TGTGCCACCAGCGGAACCGGGGGGCAGTGGGTCAAAAACATTCAGTACTTC. The encoded protein is CATSGTGGQWVKNIQYF.

The chain uses TRBV3-1 (or the pseudogene TRBV3-2) and TRBJ1-2, with 7 bases aligning to TRBD1. The germline V gene encodes CDR1 LGHDT and CDR2 YNNKEL (reference sequence). V was pared by 4 bases and J by 6 bases, with 5 bases of the junction left unmatched. The CDR3 totals 13 residues. CDR3: CASSPDRDNGYTF. The CDR3 DNA reads TGTGCCAGCAGCCCCGACAGGGATAATGGCTACACCTTC.

This chain joins TRBV29-1 and TRBJ1-4, with D unclear. The CDR3 is made up of 12 amino acids. Germline loops: CDR1 SQVTM, CDR2 ANQGSEA. The V and J ends lost 4 bases and 11 bases respectively, with 14 bases between them. CDR3 amino acids: CSVGSGGVKLFF. DNA for the CDR3: TGCAGCGTTGGAAGCGGCGGGGTGAAACTGTTTTTT.

This clone was counted once. V is TRBV28 and J is TRBJ1-1; 10 nucleotides agree with TRBD1. The trim removed 6 bases at V and 4 bases at J, leaving 2 bases unmatched. The CDR3 loop spans 13 amino acids. CDR1 and CDR2 from the germline V gene are MDHEN and SYDVKM. DNA for the CDR3: TGTGCCAGCAGAGGGACAGGGGCCACTGAAGCTTTCTTT. It yields the protein CASRGTGATEAFF.

The gene calls are TRBV30 and TRBJ1-2; D uncertain. Germline V gives CDR1 GTSNPN, CDR2 SVGIG (reference sequence). With 1 base removed from V and 8 bases from J, the gap between germline ends came to 14 bases. This CDR3 comprises 13 residues. CDR3 sequence: CAWSGLGSGGYTF. The CDR3 nucleotides read TGTGCCTGGAGTGGCCTCGGCTCGGGGGGCTACACCTTC.

The chain joins TRBV7-9 to TRBJ1-2; weak D call: TRBD1 (6 bases). CDR3 size: 13 residues. Trimming removed 5 bases from V and 4 bases from J, with 11 bases in between. The germline CDR1 and CDR2 sequences are SEHNR and FQNEAQ (reference sequence). The CDR3 DNA sequence: TGTGCCAGCAGCCCCGGACAGACCTATGGCTACACCTTC. Translating gives CASSPGQTYGYTF.

This clone was picked up one time. The chain joins TRBV5-4 to TRBJ2-1; TRBD1 matches at 11 bases. Germline-derived CDR1 and CDR2 are SGHNT and YYREEE (reference sequence). CDR3 length equals 14 residues. Germline trimming cut 6 bases from V and 8 bases from J; bases unmatched to any gene: 7. The DNA of the CDR3 is TGTGCCAGCAACAAGGACAGGGGGCTTCATGAGCAGTTCTTC. It yields the protein CASNKDRGLHEQFF.